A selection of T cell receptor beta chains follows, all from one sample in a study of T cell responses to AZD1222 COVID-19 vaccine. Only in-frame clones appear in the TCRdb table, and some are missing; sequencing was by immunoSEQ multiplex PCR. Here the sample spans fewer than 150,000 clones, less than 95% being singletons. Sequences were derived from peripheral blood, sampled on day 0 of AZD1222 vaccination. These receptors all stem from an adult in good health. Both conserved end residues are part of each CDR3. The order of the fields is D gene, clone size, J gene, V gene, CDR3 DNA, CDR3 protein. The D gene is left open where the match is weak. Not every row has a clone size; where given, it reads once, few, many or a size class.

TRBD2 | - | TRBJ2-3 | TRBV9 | TGTGCCAGCACCAGGACTAGCGGGGAGACAGATACGCAGTATTTT | CASTRTSGETDTQYF
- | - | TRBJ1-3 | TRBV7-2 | TGTGCCAGCAGCCAGAGAGGAGTAGGAAACACCATATATTTT | CASSQRGVGNTIYF
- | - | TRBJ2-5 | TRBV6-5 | TGTGCCAGCAGTCCAATGACCGCGTACCAAGAGACCCAGTACTTC | CASSPMTAYQETQYF
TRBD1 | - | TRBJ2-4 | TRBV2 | TGTGCCAGCAGTGAATCGGTTTGGGACAGCGCCTTTCTAGCCAAAAACATTCAGTACTTC | CASSESVWDSAFLAKNIQYF
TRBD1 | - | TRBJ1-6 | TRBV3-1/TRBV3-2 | TGTGCCAGCAGCCAAACCCCACAGGGGGGGGATAATTCACCCCTCCACTTT | CASSQTPQGGDNSPLHF
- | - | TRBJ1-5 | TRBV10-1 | TGCGCCAGCATCCGGGCCAAGCCCCCAAATCAGCCCCAGCATTTT | CASIRAKPPNQPQHF
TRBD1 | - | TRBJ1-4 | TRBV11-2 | TGTGCCAGCAGCTTGGGAAGACAGGGGGCCCGGGAAAAACTGTTTTTT | CASSLGRQGAREKLFF
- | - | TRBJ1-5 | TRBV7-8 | TGTGCCAGCAGCCCGCGGACCACCGATCAGCCCCAGCATTTT | CASSPRTTDQPQHF
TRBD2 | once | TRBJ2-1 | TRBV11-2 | TGTGCCAGCAGCGTAGGGACTAGCGGGAGGGACAATGAGCAGTTCTTC | CASSVGTSGRDNEQFF
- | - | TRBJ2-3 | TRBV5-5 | TGTGCCAGCAGCATATCCGGGACCTTTACAGATACGCAGTATTTT | CASSISGTFTDTQYF
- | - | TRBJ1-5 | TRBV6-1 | TGTGCCAGCAGTGAAACCGAACCCGGGACCTCGTACAATCAGCCCCAGCATTTT | CASSETEPGTSYNQPQHF
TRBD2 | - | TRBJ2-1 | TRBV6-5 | TGTGCCAGCAGCCGGCGGGGGGGCTTAGGCAATGAGCAGTTCTTC | CASSRRGGLGNEQFF
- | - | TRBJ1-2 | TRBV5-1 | TGCGCCAGCAGCCCCATCCGGGACAATAACTATGGCTACACCTTC | CASSPIRDNNYGYTF